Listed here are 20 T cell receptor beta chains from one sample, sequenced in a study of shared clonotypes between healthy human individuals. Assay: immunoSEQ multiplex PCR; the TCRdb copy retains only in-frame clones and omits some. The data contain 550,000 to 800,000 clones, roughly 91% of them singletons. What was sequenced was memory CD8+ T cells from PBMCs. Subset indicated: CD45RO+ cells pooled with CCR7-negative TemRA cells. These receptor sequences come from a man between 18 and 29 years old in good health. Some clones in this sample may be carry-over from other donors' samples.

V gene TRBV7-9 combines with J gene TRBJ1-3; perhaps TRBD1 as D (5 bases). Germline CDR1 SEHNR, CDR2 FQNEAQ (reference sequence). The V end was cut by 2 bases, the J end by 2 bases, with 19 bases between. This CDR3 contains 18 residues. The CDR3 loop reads CASSLRAGRQDPGNTIYF. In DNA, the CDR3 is TGTGCCAGCAGCTTAAGGGCGGGGCGACAAGACCCTGGAAACACCATATATTTT.

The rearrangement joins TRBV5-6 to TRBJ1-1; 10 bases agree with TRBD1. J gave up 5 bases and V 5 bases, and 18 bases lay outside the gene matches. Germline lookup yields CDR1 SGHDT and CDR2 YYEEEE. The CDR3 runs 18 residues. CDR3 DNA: TGTGCCAGCAGGGAGGGAGGGACAGGGGTTTTTGATGGGACTGAAGCTTTCTTT. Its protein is CASREGGTGVFDGTEAFF.

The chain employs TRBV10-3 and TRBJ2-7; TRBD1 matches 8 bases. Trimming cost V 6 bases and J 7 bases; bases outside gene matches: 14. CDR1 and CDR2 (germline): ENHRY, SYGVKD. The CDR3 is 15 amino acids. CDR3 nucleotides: TGTGCCATCAGAATAGGGACAGGAAAAAAATGGGAGCAGTACTTC. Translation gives CAIRIGTGKKWEQYF.

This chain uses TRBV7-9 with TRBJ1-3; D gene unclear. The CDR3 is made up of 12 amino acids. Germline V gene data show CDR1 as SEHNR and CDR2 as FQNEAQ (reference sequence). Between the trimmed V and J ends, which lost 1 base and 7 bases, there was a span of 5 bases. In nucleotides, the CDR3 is TGTGCCAGCAGCTTAGGGAGCAACACCATATATTTT. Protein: CASSLGSNTIYF.

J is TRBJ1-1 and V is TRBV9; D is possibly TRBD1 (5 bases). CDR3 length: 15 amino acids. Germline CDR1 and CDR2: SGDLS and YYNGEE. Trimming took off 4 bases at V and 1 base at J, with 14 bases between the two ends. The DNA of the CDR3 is TGTGCCAGCAGCCCTTATGGGGCGGAGAACACTGAAGCTTTCTTT. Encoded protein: CASSPYGAENTEAFF.

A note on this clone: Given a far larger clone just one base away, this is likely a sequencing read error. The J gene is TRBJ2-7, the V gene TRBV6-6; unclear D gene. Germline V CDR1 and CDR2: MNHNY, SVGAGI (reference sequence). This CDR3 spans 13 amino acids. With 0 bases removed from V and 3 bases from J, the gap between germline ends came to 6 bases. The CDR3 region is CASSYSVFYEQYF. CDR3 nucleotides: TGTGCCAGCAGTTACTCAGTCTTCTACGAGCAGTACTTC.

The CDR3 DNA reads TGTGCCTGGAGAGGGGGGGGCGCAGGAGGGACTGAAGCTTTCTTT. It yields the protein CAWRGGGAGGTEAFF. The chain uses TRBV30 and TRBJ1-1, with D possibly being TRBD1 (6 bases). Trimming shortened V by 3 bases and J by 5 bases, and 19 bases separated the two germline ends. Per germline, CDR1 GTSNPN and CDR2 SVGIG (reference sequence). The CDR3 runs to 15 residues. Variable domain in full (rest from reference TRBV30 and TRBJ1-1): SQTIHQWPATLVQPVGSPLSLECTVEGTSNPNLYWYRQAAGRGLQLLFYSVGIGQISSEVPQNLSASRPQDRQFILSSKKLLLSDSGFYLCAWRGGGAGGTEAFFGQGTRLTVV.

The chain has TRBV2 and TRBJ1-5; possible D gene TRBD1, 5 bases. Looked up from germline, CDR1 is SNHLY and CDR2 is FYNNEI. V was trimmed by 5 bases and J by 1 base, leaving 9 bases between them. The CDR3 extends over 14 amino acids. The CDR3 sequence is CASSLGRSNQPQHF. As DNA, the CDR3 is TGTGCCAGCAGTTTGGGGCGGAGCAATCAGCCCCAGCATTTT. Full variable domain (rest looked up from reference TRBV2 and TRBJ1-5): EPEVTQTPSHQVTQMGQEVILRCVPISNHLYFYWYRQILGQKVEFLVSFYNNEISEKSEIFDDQFSVERPDGSNFTLKIRSTKLEDSAMYFCASSLGRSNQPQHFGDGTRLSIL.

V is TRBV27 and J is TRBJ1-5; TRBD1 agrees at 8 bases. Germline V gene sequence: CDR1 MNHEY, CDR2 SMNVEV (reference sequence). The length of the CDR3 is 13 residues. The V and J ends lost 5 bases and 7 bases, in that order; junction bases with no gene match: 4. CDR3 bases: TGTGCCAGCAGTCCACGGACAGGGCAGCCCCAGCATTTT. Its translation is CASSPRTGQPQHF.

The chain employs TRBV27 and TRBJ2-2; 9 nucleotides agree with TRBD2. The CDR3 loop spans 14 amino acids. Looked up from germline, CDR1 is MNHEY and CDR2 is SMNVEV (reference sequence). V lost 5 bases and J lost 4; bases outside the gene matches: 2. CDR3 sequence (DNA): TGTGCCAGCAGTGGCGGGAGGGGCACCGGGGAGCTGTTTTTT. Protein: CASSGGRGTGELFF.

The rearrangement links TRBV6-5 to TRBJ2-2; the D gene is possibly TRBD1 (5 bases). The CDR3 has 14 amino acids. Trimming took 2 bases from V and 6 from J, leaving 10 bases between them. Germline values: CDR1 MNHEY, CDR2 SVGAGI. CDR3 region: CASSYGQTAGELFF. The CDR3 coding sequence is TGTGCCAGCAGTTACGGCCAGACAGCCGGGGAGCTGTTTTTT.

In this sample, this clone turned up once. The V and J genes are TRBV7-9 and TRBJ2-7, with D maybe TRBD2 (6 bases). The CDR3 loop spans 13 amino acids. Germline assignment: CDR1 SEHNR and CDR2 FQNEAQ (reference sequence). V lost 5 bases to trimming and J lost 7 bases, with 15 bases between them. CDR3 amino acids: CASSPRCRGEQYF. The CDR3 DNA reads TGTGCCAGCAGCCCCCGTTGCCGGGGGGAGCAGTACTTC.

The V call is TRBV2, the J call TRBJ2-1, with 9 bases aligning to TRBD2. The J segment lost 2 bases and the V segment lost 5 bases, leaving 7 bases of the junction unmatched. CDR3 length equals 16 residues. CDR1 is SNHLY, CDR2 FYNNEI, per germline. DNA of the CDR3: TGTGCCAGCAGTCTTCCTAGCGGGACCGCCTACAATGAGCAGTTCTTC. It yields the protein CASSLPSGTAYNEQFF.

The CDR3 DNA is TGCGCCAGCAGCTTGGAGGACTCCGAGGAGCAGTTCTTC. Its protein product is CASSLEDSEEQFF. The chain has TRBV5-1 and TRBJ2-1, with D possibly TRBD2 on 5 matching bases. The length of the CDR3 is 13 residues. CDR1 is SGHRS, CDR2 YFSETQ, per germline. V was clipped by 0 bases and J by 10 bases, with 11 bases between them. Looking up the rest from reference TRBV5-1 and TRBJ2-1 gives the full variable domain: KAGVTQTPRYLIKTRGQQVTLSCSPISGHRSVSWYQQTPGQGLQFLFEYFSETQRNKGNFPGRFSGRQFSNSRSEMNVSTLELGDSALYLCASSLEDSEEQFFGPGTRLTVL.

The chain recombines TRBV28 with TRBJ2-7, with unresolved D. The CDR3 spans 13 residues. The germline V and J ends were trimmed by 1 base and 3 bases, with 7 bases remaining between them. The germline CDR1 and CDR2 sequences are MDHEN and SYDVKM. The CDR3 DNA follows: TGTGCCAGCAGTTTATATCCAGGCTACGAGCAGTACTTC. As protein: CASSLYPGYEQYF.

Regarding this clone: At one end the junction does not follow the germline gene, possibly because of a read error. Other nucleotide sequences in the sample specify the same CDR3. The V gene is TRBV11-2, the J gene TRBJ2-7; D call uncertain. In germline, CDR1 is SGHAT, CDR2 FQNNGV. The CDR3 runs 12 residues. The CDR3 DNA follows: TGCGCCAGCAGCTTAGGTTCCGACGAGCAGTACTTC. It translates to CASSLGSDEQYF. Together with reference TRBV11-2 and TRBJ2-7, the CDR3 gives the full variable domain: EAGVAQSPRYKIIEKRQSVAFWCNPISGHATLYWYQQILGQGPKLLIQFQNNGVVDDSQLPKDRFSAERLKGVDSTLKIQPAKLEDSAVYLCASSLGSDEQYFGPGTRLTVT.

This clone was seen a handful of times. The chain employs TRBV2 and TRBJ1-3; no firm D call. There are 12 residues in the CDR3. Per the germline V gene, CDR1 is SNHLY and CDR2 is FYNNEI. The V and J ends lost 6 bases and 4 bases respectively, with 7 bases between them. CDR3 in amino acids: CASRALGNTIYF. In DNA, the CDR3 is TGTGCCAGCAGGGCCCTCGGAAACACCATATATTTT. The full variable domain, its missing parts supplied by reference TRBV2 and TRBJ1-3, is EPEVTQTPSHQVTQMGQEVILRCVPISNHLYFYWYRQILGQKVEFLVSFYNNEISEKSEIFDDQFSVERPDGSNFTLKIRSTKLEDSAMYFCASRALGNTIYFGEGSWLTVV.

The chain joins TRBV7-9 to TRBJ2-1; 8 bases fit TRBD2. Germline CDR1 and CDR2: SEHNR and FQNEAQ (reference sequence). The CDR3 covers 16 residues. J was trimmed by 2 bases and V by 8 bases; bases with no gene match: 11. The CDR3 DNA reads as TGTGCCAGCCCACCGGGCCGGGAGGGAGCCTACAATGAGCAGTTCTTC. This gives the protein CASPPGREGAYNEQFF.

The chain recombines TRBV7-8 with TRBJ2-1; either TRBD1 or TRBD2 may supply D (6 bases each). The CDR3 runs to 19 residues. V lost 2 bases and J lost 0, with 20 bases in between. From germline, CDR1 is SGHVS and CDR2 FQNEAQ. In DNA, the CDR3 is TGTGCCAGCAGCTTATCTTACGGGGGCCCGATAAGCTCCTACAATGAGCAGTTCTTC. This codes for CASSLSYGGPISSYNEQFF.

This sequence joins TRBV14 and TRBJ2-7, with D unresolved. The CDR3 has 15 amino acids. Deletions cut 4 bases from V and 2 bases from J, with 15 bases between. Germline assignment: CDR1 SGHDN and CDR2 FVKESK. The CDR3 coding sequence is TGTGCCAGCAGCCCCCTGGGGTCGGGCCCCTACGAGCAGTACTTC. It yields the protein CASSPLGSGPYEQYF.